This T cell receptor (beta chain) is from a study of shared clonotypes between healthy human individuals. A word on this clone: Its antigen is currently unknown. The germline gene is not matched at one end of the junction; a read error may be the cause.

Naive CD8 cells lacked CD45RO, underwent positive selection for CCR7 and left out terminally differentiated effector memory CD45RA+ cells. Over several immunoSEQ plates, each subset's genomic DNA was distributed in even portions. The method was immunoSEQ multiplex PCR; TCRdb's version includes in-frame clones alone and lacks a portion of them. The top ten hold 1.5% to 2% of the sample, which has 2 million to 2.5 million clones, just over 90% seen once. Findings and caveats of the study: The study found about 4.6% of naive CD4 clonotypes shared across four donors.

Germline assignment: CDR1 MNHNY and CDR2 SVGAGI (reference sequence). CDR3 size: 15 residues. The source of this sequence is a man aged 18 to 30 in good health. Some clones in this sample may be carry-over from other donors' samples. The V gene is TRBV6-6, the J gene TRBJ2-7, with TRBD1 as a possible D gene (6 bases). The source material was naive CD8+ T cells from PBMCs. The CDR3 reads CASSNSGQLNYEQYF. CDR3 DNA sequence: TGTGCCAGCAGTAACTCAGGACAGTTAAACTACGAGCAGTACTTC.